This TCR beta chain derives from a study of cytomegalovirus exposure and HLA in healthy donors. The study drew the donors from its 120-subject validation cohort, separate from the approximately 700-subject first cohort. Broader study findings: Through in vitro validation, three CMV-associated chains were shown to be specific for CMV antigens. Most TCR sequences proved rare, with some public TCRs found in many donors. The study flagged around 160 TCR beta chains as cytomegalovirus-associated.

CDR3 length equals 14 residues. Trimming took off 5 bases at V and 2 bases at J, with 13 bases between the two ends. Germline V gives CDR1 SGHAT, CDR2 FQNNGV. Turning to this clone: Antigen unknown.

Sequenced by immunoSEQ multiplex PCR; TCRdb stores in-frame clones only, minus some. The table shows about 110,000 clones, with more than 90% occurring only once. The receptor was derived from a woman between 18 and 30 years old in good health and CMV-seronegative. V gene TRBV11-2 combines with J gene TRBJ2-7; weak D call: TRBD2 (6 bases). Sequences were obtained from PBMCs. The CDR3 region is CASSAIAETYEQYF. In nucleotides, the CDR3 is TGTGCCAGCAGCGCAATAGCGGAGACCTACGAGCAGTACTTC.